This T cell receptor (beta chain) was found in a study of blood T cell repertoires in COVID-19 (dated by TCRdb to 2020 to 2021). Turning to the overall study: Samples covering the acute and convalescent phases of COVID-19 were provided by collaborators in the United States, Italy and Spain. The prospective study material was composed of cDNA or gDNA derived from T cells, B-cell-depleted T cells, or PBMCs. Samples were obtained from the ongoing ImmuneRACE study (first 160 participants) and from 1,254 subjects provided by 6 global collaborators. Subjects who had been exposed to COVID-19, were actively infected with it, or had recovered from it provided the deeply sampled blood TCRbeta repertoires that made up the dataset. Where available, HLA class I and class II types were taken from metadata supplied by the sample provider and were not determined by assay-based typing. The sample metadata nearly always contained a de-identified subject ID, COVID-19 status, age in years and sex. The repertoires were released in a freely available public database intended as a resource for research on the immune response to SARS-CoV-2.

The immunoSEQ Assay, a bias-controlled multiplex PCR, was used to amplify TCRbeta CDR3 regions from genomic DNA. Per the original workflow: Nucleated cell counts per sample were estimated from amplification of reference gene primers within the assay. To quantify the absolute abundance of each unique TCRbeta CDR3 rearrangement, sequence reads were collapsed and filtered. Productive Simpson clonality was computed per sample as the square root of Simpson's diversity index over productive rearrangements. The source is immuneACCESS, and TCRdb retained only in-frame sequences with V and J called. Part of the clones is not carried over; for the studies checked, unresolved V genes explain less than half of this, and the remainder is unexplained. V, J and clone size are those of that table, while D and trimming were read from the DNA. Across this sample there are some 210,000 clones, with around 84% seen only once. In total, the top ten clones hold around 4.7% of the sample.

What the work shows at the level of the full study, not this receptor alone: Clinical and demographic metadata were provided uncurated, with the amount varying by source and participant.

V is cut back by 6 bases and J by 5 bases, with 10 bases in the junction unmatched. The CDR3 runs 16 amino acids, cysteine and phenylalanine included. Just CDR3 DNA is preserved here, 48 bases in frame from base 1. The germline V gene encodes CDR1 SGHAT and CDR2 FQNNGV. Enrolling through a virtual design, the prospective study's participants ranged in age from about 18 to 100 years and lived across 20 to 30 United States geographic areas. In the prospective study, cohorts were assigned on the basis of participant-reported clinical history obtained from a screening survey and a study questionnaire. Each participant in the prospective study had whole blood, serum and a nasopharyngeal or oropharyngeal swab collected by mobile phlebotomists. Over an approximately 2-month period, participants in the prospective study had the option of providing additional blood draws and questionnaires. Before DNA extraction, prospective study blood samples were shipped either frozen or at room temperature.

On this clone itself: Its antigen is still unknown. No base-level quality is on record; no much larger clone is a single base apart.

The TCR was taken from a man younger than 40 with acute COVID-19. The chain was built from TRBV11-2 and TRBJ2-5, with 12 bases matching TRBD1. Sequenced input: PBMCs or T cells enriched from blood (not recorded which). The sequenced DNA: TGTGCCAGCAGTCTTATGGGACAGGGGGCTATGGAGACCCAGTACTTC. Its translation is CASSLMGQGAMETQYF.